What follows are 14 T cell receptor beta chains derived from one specimen sequenced in a study of a mutant IDH1 vaccine in newly diagnosed glioma. No antigen has been identified for these receptors. The protocol was immunoSEQ multiplex PCR, while the TCRdb copy is restricted to in-frame clones and leaves out a portion. The sample comprises some 130,000 clones, around 80% of which are singletons, and under 5.5% rests with the top ten. Time point here: week 11, during vaccination. Vaccinated patients received 300 ug of mutant IDH1 20-mer peptide per dose, with topical imiquimod. Sequencing used PBMCs, obtained from a glioma patient whose treatment included an IDH1 peptide vaccine. Receptor source: a man aged 40-55 years with glioma.

V is TRBV29-1 and J is TRBJ2-7; a weak D match, TRBD1 (6 bases). V was cut by 5 bases and J by 6 bases, with 14 bases left in between. Germline CDR1 reads SQVTM; CDR2 reads ANQGSEA. The CDR3 runs to 12 residues. The CDR3 nucleotides are TGCAGCGTTCGAGCAGGGGTGGGCGAGCAGTACTTC. Protein: CSVRAGVGEQYF.

The CDR3 here is CASSARTSGRNEQFF. In nucleotides, the CDR3 is TGTGCCAGCAGCGCTAGGACTAGCGGGAGAAATGAGCAGTTCTTC. This chain joins TRBV7-6 and TRBJ2-1; 13 nucleotides agree with TRBD2. Trimming took 5 bases from V and 7 from J; bases not matched to a gene: 5. Per germline, CDR1 SGHVS and CDR2 FNYEAQ. The CDR3 is 15 residues long.

The genes are TRBV18 and TRBJ2-4, with 8 bases lining up with TRBD1. Trimming at V came to 5 bases and at J to 1 base, leaving 7 bases not matched to a gene. The germline gives CDR1 KGHSH, CDR2 LQKENI. The CDR3 has 16 amino acids. The CDR3 DNA reads TGTGCCAGCTCATTCCAGGGGGCCGGGGCCAAAAACATTCAGTACTTC. It codes for CASSFQGAGAKNIQYF.

The chain is built from TRBV29-1 and TRBJ2-3; unclear D gene. The CDR3 has 14 amino acids. CDR1 SQVTM and CDR2 ANQGSEA come from the germline V gene. V was trimmed by 8 bases and J by 5 bases, leaving 20 bases between them. CDR3 sequence: CSSRQISARDTQYF. Here the CDR3 DNA reads TGCAGCTCACGTCAGATCAGCGCCCGAGATACGCAGTATTTT.

The chain's CDR3 is CASRRTSYTGELFF. The CDR3 region has the DNA TGTGCCAGTAGGAGGACTAGCTACACCGGGGAGCTGTTTTTT. V gene TRBV19 combines with J gene TRBJ2-2; 8 nucleotides match TRBD2. Looked up from germline, CDR1 is LNHDA and CDR2 is SQIVND (reference sequence). CDR3 length: 14 residues. V was clipped by 6 bases and J by 3 bases; unmatched bases: 3. Full variable domain (outside the CDR3, taken from reference TRBV19 and TRBJ2-2): DGGITQSPKYLFRKEGQNVTLSCEQNLNHDAMYWYRQDPGQGLRLIYYSQIVNDFQKGDIAEGYSVSREKKESFPLTVTSAQKNPTAFYLCASRRTSYTGELFFGEGSRLTVL.

Sample share makes this clone medium-sized (0.01 to 0.1%). This sequence joins TRBV15 and TRBJ1-5; D ambiguous. V was cut by 0 bases and J by 9 bases, with 6 bases left in between. CDR3 length equals 12 residues. The germline gives CDR1 LNHNV, CDR2 YYDKDF (reference sequence). CDR3 coding DNA: TGTGCCACCAGCAGAGAAGGCCCGCCCCAGCATTTT. Protein sequence: CATSREGPPQHF.

The chain carries TRBV11-2 and TRBJ2-3; D tentatively fits TRBD1 or TRBD2 (6 bases each). CDR1 is SGHAT, CDR2 FQNNGV, per germline. The CDR3 consists of 16 residues. With 5 bases removed from V and 0 bases from J, the gap between germline ends came to 15 bases. The CDR3 reads CASSPWGALSTDTQYF. CDR3 sequence (DNA): TGTGCCAGCAGCCCCTGGGGGGCCTTAAGCACAGATACGCAGTATTTT. The variable domain in full, completed from reference TRBV11-2 and TRBJ2-3, reads EAGVAQSPRYKIIEKRQSVAFWCNPISGHATLYWYQQILGQGPKLLIQFQNNGVVDDSQLPKDRFSAERLKGVDSTLKIQPAKLEDSAVYLCASSPWGALSTDTQYFGPGTRLTVL.

J is TRBJ2-1 and V is TRBV29-1; possibly TRBD1 for D (6 bases). Germline CDR1 and CDR2: SQVTM and ANQGSEA. The V end was cut by 1 base, the J end by 1 base, with 14 bases between. The CDR3 sequence is 16 residues long. The CDR3 region is CSVEGDDRRSYNEQFF. The CDR3 nucleotides are TGCAGCGTTGAAGGAGACGACAGGAGATCCTACAATGAGCAGTTCTTC.

The V call is TRBV9, the J call TRBJ1-4; D perhaps matches TRBD1 (5 bases). Between the trimmed V and J ends, which lost 2 bases and 7 bases, there was a span of 18 bases. CDR1 and CDR2 from the germline V gene are SGDLS and YYNGEE. The CDR3 has 16 residues. In nucleotides, the CDR3 is TGTGCCAGCAGCGTCCCAAGGGTTAGGGGTTGTGAAAAACTGTTTTTT. Protein: CASSVPRVRGCEKLFF.

This clone was seen just once. This rearrangement joins TRBV7-6 to TRBJ2-1; D call uncertain. Germline V lookup: CDR1 SGHVS, CDR2 FNYEAQ. The V and J ends lost 1 base and 9 bases respectively, with 7 bases between them. The CDR3 is made up of 12 amino acids. DNA of the CDR3: TGTGCCAGCAGCTTAGAAGGTGGTGAGCAGTTCTTC. This gives the protein CASSLEGGEQFF.

This sequence joins TRBV28 and TRBJ2-2; 7 bases map to TRBD1. This CDR3 comprises 15 residues. V was pared by 5 bases and J by 4 bases, with 7 bases of the junction left unmatched. Germline assignment: CDR1 MDHEN and CDR2 SYDVKM. CDR3 sequence reads: CASSIWTGPTGELFF. The CDR3, as DNA: TGTGCCAGCAGTATCTGGACAGGACCCACCGGGGAGCTGTTTTTT.

This clone was seen a handful of times. J is TRBJ1-2 and V is TRBV19, with TRBD1 matching 7 bases. The germline gives CDR1 LNHDA, CDR2 SQIVND (reference sequence). Losses at the gene ends were 3 bases for V and 4 bases for J; bases not matched to a gene: 8. The CDR3 loop spans 15 amino acids. CDR3 amino acids: CASSMVADRLYGYTF. CDR3 bases: TGTGCCAGTAGTATGGTCGCGGACAGGCTCTATGGCTACACCTTC.

The chain couples TRBV7-2 to TRBJ1-2; perhaps TRBD1 as D (5 bases). Germline values: CDR1 SGHTA, CDR2 FQGNSA. The V end was cut by 5 bases, the J end by 3 bases, with 13 bases between. The CDR3 spans 14 residues. CDR3 nucleotide sequence: TGTGCCAGCAGCAGGGACTACGGGGACTATGGCTACACCTTC. It encodes CASSRDYGDYGYTF.

This clone was seen a single time. The gene calls are TRBV11-2 and TRBJ2-3, with 7 bases matching TRBD2. V lost 1 base and J lost 5; bases outside the gene matches: 6. CDR1 is SGHAT, CDR2 FQNNGV, per germline. There are 15 residues in the CDR3. CDR3 sequence (DNA): TGTGCCAGCAGCTTAGGATGGCGGGGGAAAGATACGCAGTATTTT. Protein product: CASSLGWRGKDTQYF.